This T cell receptor beta chain was identified during a study of T cell repertoires in cytomegalovirus infection. About the study: Public TCR beta signatures marked donors with CMV infection and the matching HLA.

Study-wide findings and caveats: Of the TCR beta families, the public ones yielded a cumulative frequency that identified carriers of CMV plus the relevant HLA.

TCRdb reprocessed the reads with MiXCR, giving one entry per CDR3 protein. The table records about 60,000 distinct CDR3 sequences, around 33% of them present only once. V dropped 1 base and J dropped 0 bases, with 7 bases sitting between them. Per germline, CDR1 SEHNR and CDR2 FQNEAQ (reference sequence). The CDR3 has 14 residues. As regards this clonotype: The target antigen is unknown.

The origin of this receptor is a human donor in good health (CMV status not recorded). Some clones in this sample may be carry-over from other donors' samples. This chain uses TRBV7-9 with TRBJ2-7; D unclear. The specimen sequenced was PBMCs, sequenced either directly or after in vitro stimulation (not recorded which). CDR3 DNA sequence: TGTGCCAGCAGCTTAGACGGGTACTCCTACGAGCAGTACTTC. Encoded protein: CASSLDGYSYEQYF. The variable domain in full, completed from reference TRBV7-9 and TRBJ2-7, reads DTGVSQNPRHKITKRGQNVTFRCDPISEHNRLYWYRQTLGQGPEFLTYFQNEAQLEKSRLLSDRFSAERPKGSFSTLEIQRTEQGDSAMYLCASSLDGYSYEQYFGPGTRLTVT.